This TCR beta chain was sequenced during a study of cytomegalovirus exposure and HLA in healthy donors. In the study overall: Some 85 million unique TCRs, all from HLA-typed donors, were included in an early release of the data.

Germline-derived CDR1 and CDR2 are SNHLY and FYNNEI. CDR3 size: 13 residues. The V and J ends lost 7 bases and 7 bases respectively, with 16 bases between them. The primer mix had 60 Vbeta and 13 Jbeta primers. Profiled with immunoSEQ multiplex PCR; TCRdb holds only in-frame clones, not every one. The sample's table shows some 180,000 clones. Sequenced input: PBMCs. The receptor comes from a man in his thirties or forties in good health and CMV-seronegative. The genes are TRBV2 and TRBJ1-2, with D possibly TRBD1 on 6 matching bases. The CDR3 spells CASKIQGHGGYTF. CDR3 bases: TGTGCCAGCAAGATACAGGGTCACGGTGGCTACACCTTC.